The rows below give T cell receptor beta chains drawn from one sample of a study of identical twins. TCRdb itself ran the 5' RACE reads through MiXCR, one entry per CDR3 protein. Of roughly 250,000 distinct CDR3 sequences in the sample, approximately 7% are singletons; the top ten hold roughly 3.4%. Separately, the same data were catalogued under a study of yellow fever vaccine responses in identical twins.

Sample: memory (CD45RO+) T cells sorted from blood. The receptor set was obtained from a woman aged 18-29 years in good health. The CDR3 runs from the conserved cysteine through the conserved F or W. Each record gives: CDR3 protein, CDR3 DNA, V gene, D gene, J gene, clone size. D genes are given only for firm matches. A row's size may be missing; if present it is once, few, many or a size class.

CASSPGGSNYGYTF	TGTGCCAGCAGCCCAGGGGGATCCAACTATGGCTACACCTTC	TRBV5-5	TRBD1	TRBJ1-2	many
CASSSFLGGPPNF	TGTGCCAGCAGTTCTTTCTTGGGCGGCCCCCCGAACTTC	TRBV28	.	TRBJ2-5	few
CASSQDPGTSTNEQFF	TGTGCCAGCAGCCAAGATCCGGGGACTAGTACCAATGAGCAGTTCTTC	TRBV3-1	TRBD2	TRBJ2-1	many
CASSPDVGKAFF	TGTGCCAGCAGTCCCGACGTGGGGAAAGCTTTCTTT	TRBV27	.	TRBJ1-1	.
CASSETGTLPIGQYF	TGTGCCAGCAGTGAGACAGGTACCCTCCCGATTGGGCAGTACTTC	TRBV12-3/TRBV12-4	.	TRBJ2-7	many
CASSKGASANTDTQYF	TGTGCCAGCAGCAAAGGGGCTAGCGCCAACACAGATACGCAGTATTTT	TRBV7-6	.	TRBJ2-3	many
CASSLSGHSYNEQFF	TGTGCCAGCAGTTTAAGCGGGCACTCCTACAATGAGCAGTTCTTC	TRBV12-3/TRBV12-4	.	TRBJ2-1	few
CASMENTGELFF	TGCGCCAGCATGGAGAACACCGGGGAGCTGTTTTTT	TRBV5-1	.	TRBJ2-2	many
CASSLYRAGLGGANTGELFF	TGTGCCAGCAGCCTCTATCGCGCGGGGTTGGGGGGAGCGAACACCGGGGAGCTGTTTTTT	TRBV11-1	.	TRBJ2-2	few
CASSSNYYEQFF	TGTGCCAGCAGTTCCAACTACTATGAGCAGTTCTTC	TRBV6-6	.	TRBJ2-1	.
CASSDPQTSRGVVTQYF	TGTGCCAGCAGTGACCCGCAGACTAGCAGGGGCGTGGTGACCCAGTACTTC	TRBV6-4	.	TRBJ2-5	.
CASSLPRNSPLHF	TGTGCCAGCAGTCTGCCTCGTAATTCACCCCTCCACTTT	TRBV28	.	TRBJ1-6	few
CASSQVGTSGGGETQYF	TGTGCCAGCAGCCAAGTGGGAACTAGCGGGGGGGGAGAGACCCAGTACTTC	TRBV4-2	TRBD2	TRBJ2-5	.
CASSSTQMNTEAFF	TGTGCCAGCAGCTCCACCCAGATGAACACTGAAGCTTTCTTT	TRBV7-8	.	TRBJ1-1	.
CASSALGRGLAGVDTQYF	TGTGCCAGCAGTGCACTCGGCCGGGGACTAGCGGGAGTGGATACGCAGTATTTT	TRBV12-3/TRBV12-4	TRBD2	TRBJ2-3	.
CAISDRTSGSSPDTQYF	TGTGCCATCAGTGATCGGACTAGCGGGAGTTCCCCAGATACGCAGTATTTT	TRBV10-3	TRBD2	TRBJ2-3	many
CASSAMTGVGELFF	TGTGCCAGCAGTGCAATGACAGGGGTCGGGGAGCTGTTTTTT	TRBV25-1	TRBD1	TRBJ2-2	.
CASSQLSGPYNEQFF	TGTGCCAGCAGCCAATTAAGCGGTCCCTACAATGAGCAGTTCTTC	TRBV4-2	.	TRBJ2-1	.
CASSLRAGGLETQYF	TGTGCCAGCAGTTTACGGGCAGGGGGCTTGGAGACCCAGTACTTC	TRBV28	TRBD1	TRBJ2-5	many
CASSRDGYGYTF	TGCGCCAGCAGTCGGGACGGCTATGGCTACACCTTC	TRBV10-1	.	TRBJ1-2	many
CSASEKYEQYF	TGTTCGGCTAGCGAAAAATACGAGCAGTACTTC	TRBV10-3	.	TRBJ2-7	many
CASRPTSGGQETQYF	TGTGCCAGCAGACCGACTAGCGGGGGCCAAGAGACCCAGTACTTC	TRBV2	TRBD2	TRBJ2-5	many
CASSPRQGGTKTEAFF	TGTGCCAGCTCACCACGACAGGGTGGGACGAAGACTGAAGCTTTCTTT	TRBV18	TRBD1	TRBJ1-1	.
CASSYTQGAHVPLHF	TGTGCCAGCAGTTACACCCAGGGGGCGCATGTCCCCCTCCACTTT	TRBV6-5	TRBD1	TRBJ1-6	few
CASRSSGESYNEQFF	TGCGCCAGCAGATCCAGCGGGGAATCCTACAATGAGCAGTTCTTC	TRBV5-1	TRBD2	TRBJ2-1	many
CSARPVEGNIQYF	TGCAGTGCTAGACCCGTAGAGGGGAACATTCAGTACTTC	TRBV20-1	.	TRBJ2-4	few
CASSSQGAFYNEQFF	TGTGCCAGCAGCTCCCAGGGGGCCTTTTACAATGAGCAGTTCTTC	TRBV7-9	TRBD1	TRBJ2-1	many
CASTRAGSATNEKLFF	TGCGCCAGCACCAGGGCGGGGTCGGCAACTAATGAAAAACTGTTTTTT	TRBV4-1	.	TRBJ1-4	many
CASSEFSSGNTEAFF	TGCGCCAGCAGTGAATTCAGCTCCGGGAACACTGAAGCTTTCTTT	TRBV10-2	.	TRBJ1-1	many
CASGLGSGNTEAFF	TGTGCCAGCGGCCTAGGATCGGGGAACACTGAAGCTTTCTTT	TRBV3-1	.	TRBJ1-1	.
CASSPRGLGGSGNTIYF	TGTGCCAGCAGCCCTAGGGGGCTGGGGGGCTCTGGAAACACCATATATTTT	TRBV7-2	TRBD1	TRBJ1-3	many
CASSFWGPKIGETQYF	TGTGCCAGCAGTTTTTGGGGGCCCAAAATCGGAGAGACCCAGTACTTC	TRBV28	.	TRBJ2-5	.
CASSLARGVTEAFF	TGTGCCAGCAGCCTTGCTAGGGGGGTAACTGAAGCTTTCTTT	TRBV7-8	.	TRBJ1-1	.
CATSDIMGNTQYF	TGTGCCACCAGTGATATCATGGGTAATACGCAGTATTTT	TRBV24-1	.	TRBJ2-3	many
CASSKLAGAYNEQFF	TGCGCCAGCAGCAAACTAGCGGGAGCCTACAATGAGCAGTTCTTC	TRBV5-1	TRBD2	TRBJ2-1	many
CASSSNPTDTQYF	TGCGCCAGCAGCTCGAACCCTACAGATACGCAGTATTTT	TRBV5-1	.	TRBJ2-3	few
CASSVTSGPTDTQYF	TGTGCCAGCAGTGTGACTAGCGGGCCTACAGATACGCAGTATTTT	TRBV2	TRBD2	TRBJ2-3	many
CAISATGVGNTIYF	TGTGCCATCAGTGCGACAGGGGTTGGAAACACCATATATTTT	TRBV10-3	TRBD1	TRBJ1-3	few
CASSLPGGLDTGELFF	TGTGCCAGCAGCTTGCCAGGGGGGTTGGACACCGGGGAGCTGTTTTTT	TRBV5-6	.	TRBJ2-2	.
CASSPRARVNTGELFF	TGTGCCAGCAGCCCCCGGGCCAGGGTAAACACCGGGGAGCTGTTTTTT	TRBV5-5	.	TRBJ2-2	many
CASSFRLVTVDEQFF	TGCGCCAGCAGCTTTAGACTAGTCACAGTGGATGAGCAGTTCTTC	TRBV5-1	.	TRBJ2-1	many
CATSVGTDTGELFF	TGTGCCACCAGTGTAGGGACAGACACCGGGGAGCTGTTTTTT	TRBV24-1	TRBD1	TRBJ2-2	many
CASSPPGLAGASTDTQYF	TGTGCCAGCTCACCCCCGGGACTAGCGGGAGCTAGCACAGATACGCAGTATTTT	TRBV18	TRBD2	TRBJ2-3	.
CAIRASGAGELFF	TGTGCCATCAGGGCCTCGGGAGCCGGGGAGCTGTTTTTT	TRBV10-3	.	TRBJ2-2	.
CSARRLAGGPLSYNEQFF	TGCAGTGCGAGAAGACTAGCGGGAGGGCCTCTCTCCTACAATGAGCAGTTCTTC	TRBV20-1	TRBD2	TRBJ2-1	many
CATSDRLGEKTQYF	TGTGCCACCAGTGACCGACTAGGGGAAAAGACCCAGTACTTC	TRBV24-1	.	TRBJ2-5	few
CASSHPGLASYEQYF	TGCGCCAGCAGCCACCCGGGACTAGCCTCCTACGAGCAGTACTTC	TRBV4-1	TRBD2	TRBJ2-7	few
CAISEESIYEQYF	TGTGCCATCAGCGAAGAGTCCATCTACGAGCAGTACTTC	TRBV10-3	.	TRBJ2-7	many
CASSYDVNTEAFF	TGTGCCAGCAGTTATGACGTGAACACTGAAGCTTTCTTT	TRBV6-6	.	TRBJ1-1	many
CATSDVYRDGTDTQYF	TGTGCCACCAGTGATGTCTACCGGGACGGCACAGATACGCAGTATTTT	TRBV24-1	.	TRBJ2-3	many
CASSPGIGGGNIQYF	TGTGCCAGCAGCCCCGGAATTGGGGGGGGAAACATTCAGTACTTC	TRBV12-3/TRBV12-4	TRBD2	TRBJ2-4	many
CASSQGVRAEAFF	TGTGCCAGCAGCCAAGGGGTAAGGGCTGAAGCTTTCTTT	TRBV3-1	.	TRBJ1-1	.
CASSLSPGEKLFF	TGTGCCAGCAGCTTATCGCCGGGAGAAAAACTGTTTTTT	TRBV7-8	.	TRBJ1-4	few
CASSQGAKNIQYF	TGTGCCAGCAGCCAAGGTGCGAAAAACATTCAGTACTTC	TRBV3-1	.	TRBJ2-4	.
CASMRGTNTEAFF	TGTGCCAGCATGAGGGGAACGAACACTGAAGCTTTCTTT	TRBV2	.	TRBJ1-1	few
CASSVGVSPSFTNEQFF	TGTGCCAGCAGCGTAGGAGTAAGTCCAAGCTTCACCAATGAGCAGTTCTTC	TRBV9	.	TRBJ2-1	.
CASSLGRLTGANVLTF	TGTGCCAGCAGCTTGGGCAGGTTGACTGGGGCCAACGTCCTGACTTTC	TRBV5-6	.	TRBJ2-6	few